This paragraph covers one T cell receptor (beta chain) sequence. Its specificity is not known. These data belong to a study of tumor-infiltrating lymphocytes in primary liver carcinoma. Across the whole study: Patients included men and women of 30 to 69 years. Each sample had roughly 3.5 to 7.5 million productive TCRbeta reads regardless of tissue type.

Total RNA amounting to approximately 460 ng was the source from which TCR beta cDNA was made with a constant-region primer. Generation of the TCR beta libraries relied on three nested multiplex PCR rounds using slightly modified ARM-PCR. TCRdb re-analysed the multiplex PCR reads in MiXCR, keeping a single row per CDR3 protein. The sample consists of under 130,000 distinct CDR3 sequences, 80% to 85% of them appearing once. The study co-extracted DNA and RNA from about 20-30 mg of unsorted bulk tissue. Whole-study findings and limits: Only about 8-25% of top clones spanned all five tumor regions. Tumor region pairs shared more overlap than did tumor-adjacent and tumor-blood pairs.

This receptor was identified in a man in his forties with primary liver carcinoma and hepatitis B virus infection. The sample taken for sequencing was liver tumor tissue from sampling region 3. Subset noted: tumor region T3, left-lateral pole.

The CDR3 coding sequence is TGCAGTGCTAGAGGACTGGCGGGAGGGACCTACAATGAGCAGTTCTTC. It codes for CSARGLAGGTYNEQFF. This chain connects TRBV20-1 to TRBJ2-1, with TRBD2 matching 9 bases. The CDR3 is 16 amino acids. V was clipped by 1 base and J by 2 bases; unmatched bases: 6. Germline-derived CDR1 and CDR2 are DFQATT and SNEGSKA (reference sequence).